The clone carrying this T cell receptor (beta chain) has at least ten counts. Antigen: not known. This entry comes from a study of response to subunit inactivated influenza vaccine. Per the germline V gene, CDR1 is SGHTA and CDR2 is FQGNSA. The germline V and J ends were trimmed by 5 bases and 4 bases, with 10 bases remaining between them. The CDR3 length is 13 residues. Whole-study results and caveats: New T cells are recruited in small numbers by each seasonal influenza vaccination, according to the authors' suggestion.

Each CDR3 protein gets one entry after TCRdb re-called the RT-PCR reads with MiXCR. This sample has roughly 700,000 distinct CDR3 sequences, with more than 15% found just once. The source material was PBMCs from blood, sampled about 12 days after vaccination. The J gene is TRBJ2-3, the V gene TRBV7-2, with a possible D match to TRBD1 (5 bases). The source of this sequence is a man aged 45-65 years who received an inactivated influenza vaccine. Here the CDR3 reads CASSPGLADTQYF. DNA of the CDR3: TGTGCCAGCAGCCCAGGGTTGGCAGATACGCAGTATTTT.